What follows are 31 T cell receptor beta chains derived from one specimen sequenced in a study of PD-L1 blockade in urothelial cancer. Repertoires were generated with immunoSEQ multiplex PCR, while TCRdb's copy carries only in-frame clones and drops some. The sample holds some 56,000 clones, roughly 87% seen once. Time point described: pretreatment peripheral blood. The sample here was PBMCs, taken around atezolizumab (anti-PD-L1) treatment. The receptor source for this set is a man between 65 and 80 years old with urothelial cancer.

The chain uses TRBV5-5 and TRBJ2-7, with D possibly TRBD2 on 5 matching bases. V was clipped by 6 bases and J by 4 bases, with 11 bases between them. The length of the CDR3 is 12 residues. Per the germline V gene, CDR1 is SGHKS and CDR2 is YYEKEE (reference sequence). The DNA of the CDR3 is TGTGCCAGCACCCGTGGGGAGTACGAGCAGTACTTC. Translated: CASTRGEYEQYF.

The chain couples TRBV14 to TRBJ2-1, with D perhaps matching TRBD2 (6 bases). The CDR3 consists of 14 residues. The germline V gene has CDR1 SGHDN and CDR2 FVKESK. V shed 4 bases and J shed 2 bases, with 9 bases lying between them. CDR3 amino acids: CASSPPGAYNEQFF. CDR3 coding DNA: TGTGCCAGCAGCCCCCCGGGGGCCTACAATGAGCAGTTCTTC.

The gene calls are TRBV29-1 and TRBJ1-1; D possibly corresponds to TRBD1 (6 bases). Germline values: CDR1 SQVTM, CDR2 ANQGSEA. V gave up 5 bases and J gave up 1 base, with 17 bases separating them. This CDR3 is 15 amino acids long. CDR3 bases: TGCAGCGTTAATACAGGGTCGGGGACGAACACTGAAGCTTTCTTT. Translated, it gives CSVNTGSGTNTEAFF.

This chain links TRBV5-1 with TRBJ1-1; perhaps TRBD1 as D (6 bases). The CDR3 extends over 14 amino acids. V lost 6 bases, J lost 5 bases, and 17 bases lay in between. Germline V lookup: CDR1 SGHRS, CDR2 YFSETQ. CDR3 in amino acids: CASTLQGEGTEAFF. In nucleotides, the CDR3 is TGCGCCAGCACCCTACAGGGAGAGGGGACTGAAGCTTTCTTT.

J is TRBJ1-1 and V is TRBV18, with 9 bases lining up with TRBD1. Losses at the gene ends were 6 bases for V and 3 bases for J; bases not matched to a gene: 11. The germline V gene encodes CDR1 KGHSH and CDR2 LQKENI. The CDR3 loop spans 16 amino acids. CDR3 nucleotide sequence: TGTGCCAGCTCCTCCGGGACAGGGTTTAAGGACACTGAAGCTTTCTTT. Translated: CASSSGTGFKDTEAFF.

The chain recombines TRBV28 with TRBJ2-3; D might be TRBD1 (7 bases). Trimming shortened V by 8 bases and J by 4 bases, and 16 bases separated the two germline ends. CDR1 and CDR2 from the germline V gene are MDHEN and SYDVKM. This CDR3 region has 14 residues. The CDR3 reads CASGGQGGPDTQYF. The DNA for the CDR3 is TGTGCCAGCGGGGGGCAGGGGGGCCCAGATACGCAGTATTTT.

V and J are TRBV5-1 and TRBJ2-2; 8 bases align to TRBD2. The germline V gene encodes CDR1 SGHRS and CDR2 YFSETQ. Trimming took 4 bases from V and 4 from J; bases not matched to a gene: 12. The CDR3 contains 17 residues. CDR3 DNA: TGCGCCAGCAGCGACAAGGGATTAGCGGGGATCACCGGGGAGCTGTTTTTT. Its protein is CASSDKGLAGITGELFF.

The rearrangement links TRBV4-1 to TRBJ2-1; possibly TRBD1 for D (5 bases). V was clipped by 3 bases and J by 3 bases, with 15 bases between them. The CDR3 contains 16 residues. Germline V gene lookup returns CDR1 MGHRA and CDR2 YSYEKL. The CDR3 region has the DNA TGCGCCAGCAGCCAGATGGTGGGGCCTTACTACAATGAGCAGTTCTTC. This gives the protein CASSQMVGPYYNEQFF.

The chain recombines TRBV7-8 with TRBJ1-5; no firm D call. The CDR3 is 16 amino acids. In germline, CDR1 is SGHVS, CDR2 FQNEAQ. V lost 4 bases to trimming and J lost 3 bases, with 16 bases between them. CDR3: CASSSRYRGINQPQHF. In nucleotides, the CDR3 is TGTGCCAGCAGCTCCCGTTATAGAGGTATCAATCAGCCCCAGCATTTT.

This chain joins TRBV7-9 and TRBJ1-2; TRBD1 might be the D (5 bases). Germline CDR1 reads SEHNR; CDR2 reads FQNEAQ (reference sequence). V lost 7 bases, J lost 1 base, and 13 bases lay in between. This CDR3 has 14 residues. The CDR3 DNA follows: TGTGCCAGCACCAAGGAGGGGAATAACTATGGCTACACCTTC. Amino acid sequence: CASTKEGNNYGYTF. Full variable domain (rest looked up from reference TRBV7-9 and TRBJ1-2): DTGVSQNPRHKITKRGQNVTFRCDPISEHNRLYWYRQTLGQGPEFLTYFQNEAQLEKSRLLSDRFSAERPKGSFSTLEIQRTEQGDSAMYLCASTKEGNNYGYTFGSGTRLTVV.

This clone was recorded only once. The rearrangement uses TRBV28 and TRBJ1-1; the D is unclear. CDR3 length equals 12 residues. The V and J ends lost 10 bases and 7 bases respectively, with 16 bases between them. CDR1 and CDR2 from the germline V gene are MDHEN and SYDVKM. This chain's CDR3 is CATIASPGEAFF. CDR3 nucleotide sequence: TGTGCCACCATAGCCTCCCCCGGTGAAGCTTTCTTT.

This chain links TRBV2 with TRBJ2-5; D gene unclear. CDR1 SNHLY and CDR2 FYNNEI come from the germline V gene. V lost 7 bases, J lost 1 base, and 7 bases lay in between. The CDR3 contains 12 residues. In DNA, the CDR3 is TGTGCCAGCATGGCCAGCCAAGAGACCCAGTACTTC. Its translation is CASMASQETQYF.

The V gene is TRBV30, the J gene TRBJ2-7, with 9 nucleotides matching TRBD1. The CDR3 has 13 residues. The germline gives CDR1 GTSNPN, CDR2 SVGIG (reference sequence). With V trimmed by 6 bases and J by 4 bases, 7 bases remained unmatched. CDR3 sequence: CACQPGQGYEQYF. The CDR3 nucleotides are TGTGCCTGCCAACCGGGACAGGGTTACGAGCAGTACTTC.

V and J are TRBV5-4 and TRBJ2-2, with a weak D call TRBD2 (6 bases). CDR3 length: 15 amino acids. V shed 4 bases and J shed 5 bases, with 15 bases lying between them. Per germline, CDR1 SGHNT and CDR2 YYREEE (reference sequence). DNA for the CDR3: TGTGCCAGCAGCGCGCTAGGGGCGGGGACCGGGGAGCTGTTTTTT. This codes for CASSALGAGTGELFF.

CDR3 sequence (DNA): TGTGCCAGCAGTGGACTTTACACCGGGGAGCTGTTTTTT. Translation: CASSGLYTGELFF. V gene TRBV27 combines with J gene TRBJ2-2; maybe TRBD2 (5 bases). The CDR3 is 13 amino acids. Per germline, CDR1 MNHEY and CDR2 SMNVEV (reference sequence). Trimming cost V 5 bases and J 3 bases, with 7 bases left between them.

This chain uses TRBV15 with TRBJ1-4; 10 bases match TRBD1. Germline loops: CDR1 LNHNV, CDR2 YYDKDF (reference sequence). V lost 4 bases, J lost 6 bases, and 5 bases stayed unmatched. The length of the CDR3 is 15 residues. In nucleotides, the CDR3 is TGTGCCACCAGCAACCCCGGGACAGGGGATGAAAAACTGTTTTTT. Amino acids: CATSNPGTGDEKLFF. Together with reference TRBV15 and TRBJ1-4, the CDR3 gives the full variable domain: DAMVIQNPRYQVTQFGKPVTLSCSQTLNHNVMYWYQQKSSQAPKLLFHYYDKDFNNEADTPDNFQSRRPNTSFCFLDIRSPGLGDTAMYLCATSNPGTGDEKLFFGSGTQLSVL.

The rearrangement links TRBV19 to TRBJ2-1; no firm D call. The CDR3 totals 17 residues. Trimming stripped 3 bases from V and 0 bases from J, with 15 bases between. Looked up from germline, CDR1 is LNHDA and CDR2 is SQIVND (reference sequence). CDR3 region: CASSIEVAPSSYNEQFF. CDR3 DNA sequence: TGTGCCAGTAGTATTGAAGTGGCGCCTAGCTCCTACAATGAGCAGTTCTTC.

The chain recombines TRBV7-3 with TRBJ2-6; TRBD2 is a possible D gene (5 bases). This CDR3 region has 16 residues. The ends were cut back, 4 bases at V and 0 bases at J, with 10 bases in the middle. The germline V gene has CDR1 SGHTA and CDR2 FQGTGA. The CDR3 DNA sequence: TGTGCCAGCAGCTCGTTCGGGATCTCTGGGGCCAACGTCCTGACTTTC. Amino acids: CASSSFGISGANVLTF. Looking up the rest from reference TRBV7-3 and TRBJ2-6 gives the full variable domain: GAGVSQTPSNKVTEKGKYVELRCDPISGHTALYWYRQSLGQGPEFLIYFQGTGAADDSGLPNDRFFAVRPEGSVSTLKIQRTERGDSAVYLCASSSFGISGANVLTFGAGSRLTVL.

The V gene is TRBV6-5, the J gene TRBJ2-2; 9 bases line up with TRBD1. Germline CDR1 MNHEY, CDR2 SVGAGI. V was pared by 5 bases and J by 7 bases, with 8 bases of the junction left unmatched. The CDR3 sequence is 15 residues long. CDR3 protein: CASSPRQGVGGELFF. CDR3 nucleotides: TGTGCCAGCAGTCCGAGACAGGGGGTTGGCGGGGAGCTGTTTTTT.

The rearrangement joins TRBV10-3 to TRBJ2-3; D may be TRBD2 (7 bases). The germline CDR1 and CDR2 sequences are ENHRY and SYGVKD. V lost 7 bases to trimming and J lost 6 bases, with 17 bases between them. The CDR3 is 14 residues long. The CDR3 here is CAITEGGPWDTQYF. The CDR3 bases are TGTGCCATCACGGAGGGGGGGCCTTGGGATACGCAGTATTTT.

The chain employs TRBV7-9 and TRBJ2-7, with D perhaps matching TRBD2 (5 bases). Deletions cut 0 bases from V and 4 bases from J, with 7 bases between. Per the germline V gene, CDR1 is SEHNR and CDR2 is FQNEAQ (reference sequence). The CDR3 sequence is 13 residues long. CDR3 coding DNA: TGTGCCAGCAGCTTAGCGGGGAGATACGAGCAGTACTTC. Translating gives CASSLAGRYEQYF.

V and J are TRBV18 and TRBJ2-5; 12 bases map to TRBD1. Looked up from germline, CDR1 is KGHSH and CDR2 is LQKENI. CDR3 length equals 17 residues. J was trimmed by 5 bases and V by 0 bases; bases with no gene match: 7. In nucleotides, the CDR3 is TGTGCCAGCTCACCACCGTCGGGACAGGGGGCAGATGAGACCCAGTACTTC. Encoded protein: CASSPPSGQGADETQYF.

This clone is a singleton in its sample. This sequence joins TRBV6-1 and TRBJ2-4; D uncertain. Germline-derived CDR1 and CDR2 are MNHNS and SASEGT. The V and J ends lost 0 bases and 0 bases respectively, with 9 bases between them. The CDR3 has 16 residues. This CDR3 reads CASSEATEVAKNIQYF. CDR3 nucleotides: TGTGCCAGCAGTGAAGCAACTGAGGTAGCCAAAAACATTCAGTACTTC.

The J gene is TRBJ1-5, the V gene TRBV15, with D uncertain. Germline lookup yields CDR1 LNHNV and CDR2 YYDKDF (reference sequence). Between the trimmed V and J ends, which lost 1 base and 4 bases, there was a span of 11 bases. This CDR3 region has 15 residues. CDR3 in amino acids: CATSRVAPLNQPQHF. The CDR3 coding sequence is TGTGCCACCAGCAGAGTGGCACCTTTAAATCAGCCCCAGCATTTT.

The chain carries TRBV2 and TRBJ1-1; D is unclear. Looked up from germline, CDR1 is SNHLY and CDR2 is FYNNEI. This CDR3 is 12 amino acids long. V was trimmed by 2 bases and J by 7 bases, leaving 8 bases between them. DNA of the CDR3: TGTGCCAGCAGTGAATCGAGGATTGAAGCTTTCTTT. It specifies CASSESRIEAFF.

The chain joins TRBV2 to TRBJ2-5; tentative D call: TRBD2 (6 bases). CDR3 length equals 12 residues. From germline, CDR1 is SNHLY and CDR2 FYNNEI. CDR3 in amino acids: CASTPGAQTQYF. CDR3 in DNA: TGTGCTTCAACACCGGGAGCTCAGACCCAGTACTTC.

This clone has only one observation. The CDR3 region is CASTLDRRDQPQHF. The CDR3 DNA reads TGTGCCAGCACTCTGGACAGGAGGGATCAGCCCCAGCATTTT. This chain uses TRBV6-1 with TRBJ1-5, with TRBD1 identical over 7 bases. Trimming took 7 bases from V and 5 from J; bases not matched to a gene: 8. The CDR3 extends over 14 amino acids. Germline assignment: CDR1 MNHNS and CDR2 SASEGT.

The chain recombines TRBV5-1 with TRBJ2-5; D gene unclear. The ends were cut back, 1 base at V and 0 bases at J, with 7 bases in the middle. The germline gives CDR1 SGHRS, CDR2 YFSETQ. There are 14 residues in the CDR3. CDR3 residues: CASSLHTYQETQYF. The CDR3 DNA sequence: TGCGCCAGCAGCTTGCACACGTACCAAGAGACCCAGTACTTC.

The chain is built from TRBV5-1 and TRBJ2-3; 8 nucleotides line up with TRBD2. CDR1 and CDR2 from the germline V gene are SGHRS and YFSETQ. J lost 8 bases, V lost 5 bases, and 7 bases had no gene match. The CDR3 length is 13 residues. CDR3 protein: CASRSGRFGTQYF. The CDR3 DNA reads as TGCGCCAGCAGAAGCGGGAGATTCGGTACGCAGTATTTT.

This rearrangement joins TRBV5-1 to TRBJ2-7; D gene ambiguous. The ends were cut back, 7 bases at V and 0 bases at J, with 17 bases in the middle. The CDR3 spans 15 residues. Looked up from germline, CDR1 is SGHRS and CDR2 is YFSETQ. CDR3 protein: CASAEQTLSSYEQYF. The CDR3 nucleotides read TGCGCCAGCGCCGAACAGACATTGAGCTCCTACGAGCAGTACTTC.

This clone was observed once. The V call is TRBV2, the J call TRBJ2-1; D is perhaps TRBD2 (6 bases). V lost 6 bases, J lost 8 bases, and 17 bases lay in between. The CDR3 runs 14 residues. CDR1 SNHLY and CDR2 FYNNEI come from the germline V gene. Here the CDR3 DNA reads TGTGCCAGCAGGTTGACTAGGGAGAGGGATGAGCAGTTCTTC. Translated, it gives CASRLTRERDEQFF.